A selection of T cell receptor beta chains follows, all from one sample in a study of chemoradiotherapy in HPV16-positive cancers. This table comes from immunoSEQ multiplex PCR, and its TCRdb copy is limited to in-frame clones, with some not included. The repertoire holds approximately 7,200 clones, 60% to 80% seen once, with approximately 17% in the top ten. Sample collection was performed from a patient who underwent chemoradiotherapy. Receptors originate from a human donor with HPV-associated anogenital cancer. The conserved cysteine and the conserved F or W are not part of the CDR3 here.

13 | TRBJ2-5 | TRBV7-9 | ASSISGGYRETQY
9 | TRBJ1-1 | TRBV4-1 | ASSQDTRAF
12 | TRBJ2-1 | TRBV11-3 | ASSLAAGYNEQF
15 | TRBJ2-6 | TRBV9 | ASSPRGASSGANVLT
13 | TRBJ2-3 | TRBV27 | ASSLWDQGLDTQY
11 | TRBJ2-5 | TRBV11-3 | ASSLTSRETQY
12 | TRBJ2-3 | TRBV9 | ASSEHGQTDTQY
12 | TRBJ1-2 | TRBV27 | ASSFLTGNYGYT
12 | TRBJ2-7 | TRBV28 | ASSYRGRSYEQY
12 | TRBJ2-3 | TRBV7-2 | ASSSNQGADTQY
12 | TRBJ2-7 | TRBV27 | ASSLGARAYEQY
19 | TRBJ2-3 | TRBV15 | ATSSVHPRRGGQEFTDTQY
13 | TRBJ2-2 | TRBV4-2 | ASSPGQGVWRGAV
12 | TRBJ2-5 | TRBV7-2 | ASSPTGARETQY
11 | TRBJ1-1 | TRBV2 | ASSTDKNTEAF
11 | TRBJ1-2 | TRBV6-1 | ASRNTGGGGYT
10 | TRBJ1-2 | TRBV28 | ASSLGPYGYT
13 | TRBJ2-4 | TRBV19 | ASTSPQAAGLTMY
12 | TRBJ1-1 | TRBV11-2 | ASSLVIRNTEAF
13 | TRBJ2-7 | TRBV19 | ASSISGSGAYEQY
14 | TRBJ2-7 | TRBV30 | AWSPWTGAFSYEQY
13 | TRBJ2-5 | TRBV14 | ASSQGTQGWETQY
16 | TRBJ1-5 | TRBV28 | ASRTGTGWIDGNQPQH
11 | TRBJ1-6 | TRBV6-5 | ASRGRADSPLH
13 | TRBJ1-5 | TRBV10-1 | ASSAAGLCNQPQH
13 | TRBJ2-7 | TRBV9 | ASSVALGGGYEQY
12 | TRBJ1-1 | TRBV5-5 | ASSLLAWDTEAF
12 | TRBJ2-5 | TRBV25-1 | ASSERGHRETQY
14 | TRBJ2-2 | TRBV7-9 | ASSLAATVNTGELF
12 | TRBJ1-6 | TRBV10-3 | AISEQGRDSPLH
14 | TRBJ1-2 | TRBV25-1 | ASSDSWDRGIYGYT
14 | TRBJ2-3 | TRBV9 | ASSVAGGPLTDTQY
14 | TRBJ2-7 | TRBV15 | ATSRDMAQWVDEQY
11 | TRBJ2-3 | TRBV6-1 | ASSEAGTDTQY
12 | TRBJ1-2 | TRBV18 | ASSPGETGYGYT
11 | TRBJ2-3 | TRBV30 | AWKSPSTDTQY
11 | TRBJ1-3 | TRBV6-1 | ASETSSGNTIY
11 | TRBJ1-6 | TRBV4-2 | ASSQWGGSPLH
14 | TRBJ2-5 | TRBV7-2 | ASSSRIAGVAGTQY
11 | TRBJ1-1 | TRBV7-9 | ASRERRGTEAF
14 | TRBJ1-1 | TRBV6-5 | ASSYSGIPGDTEAF
13 | TRBJ1-1 | TRBV14 | ASSQEPGARAEAF
12 | TRBJ2-3 | TRBV5-1 | ASSLEGKADTQY
12 | TRBJ1-6 | TRBV18 | ASSLGQGTSPLH
10 | TRBJ2-3 | TRBV2 | ASSIVRDTQY
12 | TRBJ1-4 | TRBV25-1 | ASRERTAYEKLF
14 | TRBJ1-4 | TRBV5-1 | ASSLGGGVTNEKLF
18 | TRBJ2-5 | TRBV5-1 | ASSTPPGLAGGLNRETQY